The rows below give T cell receptor beta chains drawn from one sample of a study of blood T cell repertoires in COVID-19. The repertoire was sequenced with immunoSEQ multiplex PCR; TCRdb's copy has only in-frame clones and lacks some. The sample records 140,000 or so clones, 70% to 90% being singletons. The sequenced material came from PBMCs or T cells enriched from blood (not recorded which). The receptors derive from a woman in her forties or fifties with acute COVID-19. CDR3s include the opening cysteine and the closing phenylalanine or tryptophan. The D gene is left open where the match is weak. Rows may omit the clone size; those that give it use once, few, many or a size class.

j_gene	abundance	d_gene	v_gene	CDR3aa	CDR3nt
TRBJ1-1	NA	NA	TRBV25-1	CASSEFTSVGTEAFF	TGTGCCAGCAGTGAATTTACATCCGTCGGGACTGAAGCTTTCTTT
TRBJ2-4	NA	NA	TRBV7-3	CASSAQGLAKNIQYF	TGTGCCAGCAGCGCCCAGGGACTAGCCAAAAACATTCAGTACTTC
TRBJ2-5	NA	NA	TRBV2	CASRVIGAAQYF	TGTGCCAGCAGGGTGATAGGTGCGGCCCAGTACTTC
TRBJ1-5	NA	TRBD1	TRBV19	CASRGQASNQPQHF	TGTGCCAGTAGAGGACAGGCCAGCAATCAGCCCCAGCATTTT
TRBJ2-1	NA	NA	TRBV3-1/TRBV3-2	CASSQRRAEHNEQFF	TGTGCCAGCAGCCAAAGGCGGGCCGAGCACAATGAGCAGTTCTTC
TRBJ1-3	NA	NA	TRBV5-1	CASSLQGNTIYF	TGCGCCAGCAGCTTACAGGGAAACACCATATATTTT
TRBJ2-1	few	NA	TRBV7-8	CASSLGSGQFF	TGTGCCAGCAGCTTAGGGTCGGGGCAGTTCTTC
TRBJ2-3	NA	NA	TRBV7-3	CASSLGGLTDTQYF	TGTGCCAGCAGCTTGGGGGGGCTTACAGATACGCAGTATTTT
TRBJ1-5	NA	NA	TRBV5-1	CASSFSGQPQHF	TGCGCCAGCAGCTTCTCGGGGCAGCCCCAGCATTTT
TRBJ2-3	once	TRBD1	TRBV28	CASSPTGGDGTDTQYF	TGTGCCAGCAGCCCGACAGGGGGGGACGGCACAGATACGCAGTATTTT
TRBJ2-7	NA	TRBD1	TRBV5-1	CASSSGTGHYEQYF	TGCGCCAGCAGCTCGGGGACAGGGCACTACGAGCAGTACTTC
TRBJ2-1	NA	NA	TRBV5-3	CARSLCHQRNYNEQFF	TGTGCCAGAAGCTTGTGTCACCAGCGGAACTACAATGAGCAGTTCTTC
TRBJ2-7	NA	TRBD2	TRBV27	CASKRREGNSYEQYF	TGTGCCAGCAAACGGAGGGAGGGGAACTCCTACGAGCAGTACTTC
TRBJ1-5	NA	NA	TRBV23-1	CASSQSFRWQPQHF	TGCGCCAGCAGTCAATCTTTCAGGTGGCAGCCCCAGCATTTT
TRBJ2-2	NA	NA	TRBV7-2	CASSQTANTGELFF	TGTGCCAGCAGCCAAACGGCGAACACCGGGGAGCTGTTTTTT
TRBJ1-1	NA	TRBD1	TRBV27	CASRGQVWTEAFF	TGTGCCAGCAGAGGACAGGTTTGGACTGAAGCTTTCTTT
TRBJ1-1	once	NA	TRBV7-9	CASSRVDGGNTEAFF	TGTGCCAGCAGCCGAGTCGACGGAGGGAACACTGAAGCTTTCTTT
TRBJ1-5	NA	NA	TRBV2	CASREESNQPQHF	TGTGCCAGCAGGGAGGAGAGCAATCAGCCCCAGCATTTT
TRBJ2-7	NA	TRBD2	TRBV4-1	CASSQDSAETSGSYEQYF	TGCGCCAGCAGCCAAGATTCCGCCGAGACTAGCGGGAGTTACGAGCAGTACTTC
TRBJ1-2	NA	TRBD1	TRBV27	CASSPGTGVPKYTF	TGTGCCAGCAGTCCAGGGACAGGGGTGCCGAAGTACACCTTC
TRBJ1-1	NA	NA	TRBV11-3	CASSLGQGTEAFF	TGTGCCAGCAGCTTAGGGCAGGGAACTGAAGCTTTCTTT
TRBJ2-7	NA	NA	TRBV7-9	CASSSRDARSYEQYF	TGTGCCAGCAGCTCAAGAGACGCTAGATCCTACGAGCAGTACTTC
TRBJ1-1	NA	TRBD1	TRBV12-3/TRBV12-4	CASSPTGRTEAFF	TGTGCCAGCAGCCCGACAGGGCGGACTGAAGCTTTCTTT
TRBJ2-7	NA	NA	TRBV5-3	CARSLPSVHEQYF	TGTGCCAGAAGCTTGCCTAGCGTTCACGAGCAGTACTTC
TRBJ2-6	NA	NA	TRBV5-5	CASSLPGSGANVLTF	TGTGCCAGCAGCTTGCCGGGATCTGGGGCCAACGTCCTGACTTTC
TRBJ2-1	NA	TRBD2	TRBV9	CASSTDGRASMNEQFF	TGTGCCAGCAGTACCGACGGGAGGGCCTCCATGAATGAGCAGTTCTTC
TRBJ2-3	NA	NA	TRBV5-1	CASSLGSSGGLDTQYF	TGCGCCAGCAGCTTGGGAAGTAGCGGAGGCTTGGATACGCAGTATTTT
TRBJ1-5	NA	NA	TRBV5-8	CASSFHKLGGGDNQPQHF	TGTGCCAGCAGCTTCCACAAGCTCGGGGGAGGAGACAATCAGCCCCAGCATTTT
TRBJ2-5	NA	NA	TRBV7-2	CASSAGTPKATQYF	TGTGCCAGCAGCGCGGGGACTCCAAAAGCGACCCAGTACTTC
TRBJ1-4	NA	NA	TRBV5-1	CASKNTGGLNEKLFF	TGCGCCAGCAAAAACACGGGGGGGCTAAATGAAAAACTGTTTTTT
TRBJ2-7	NA	NA	TRBV27	CASRSRDIPTEQYF	TGTGCCAGCAGATCCCGGGACATTCCTACCGAGCAGTACTTC
TRBJ2-7	few	NA	TRBV7-6	CASSLRQAGNYEQYF	TGTGCCAGCAGCTTAAGACAGGCTGGCAACTACGAGCAGTACTTC
TRBJ2-3	few	TRBD2	TRBV5-1	CASSPSPSGGTDTQYF	TGCGCCAGCAGCCCGTCCCCTAGCGGAGGCACAGATACGCAGTATTTT
TRBJ1-2	NA	NA	TRBV3-1/TRBV3-2	CASSNRVYGYTF	TGTGCCAGCAGCAACCGGGTTTATGGCTACACCTTC
TRBJ2-5	NA	TRBD1	TRBV7-8	CASSLLFGRTGVDETQYF	TGTGCCAGCAGCTTATTATTCGGCCGGACAGGGGTCGACGAGACCCAGTACTTC
TRBJ2-2	NA	NA	TRBV5-1	CASSLEQGSWTGELFF	TGCGCCAGCAGCTTGGAGCAGGGGAGTTGGACCGGGGAGCTGTTTTTT
TRBJ2-7	once	TRBD2	TRBV19	CASTLTSRSRGSYEQYF	TGTGCCAGTACGTTGACTAGCAGAAGTCGGGGCTCCTACGAGCAGTACTTC
TRBJ1-1	NA	NA	TRBV6-5	CASSYRGGSNTEAFF	TGTGCCAGCAGTTACCGTGGAGGGTCGAACACTGAAGCTTTCTTT
TRBJ1-2	NA	NA	TRBV9	CASSISTGQNYGYTF	TGTGCCAGCAGCATCTCGACGGGACAAAACTATGGCTACACCTTC
TRBJ2-1	NA	TRBD2	TRBV5-8	CASSLGLAGDNEQFF	TGTGCCAGCAGCTTGGGTCTAGCGGGAGACAATGAGCAGTTCTTC
TRBJ1-3	NA	TRBD1	TRBV5-8	CASSRGTGGDGNTIYF	TGTGCCAGCAGCCGGGGGACAGGGGGCGATGGAAACACCATATATTTT
TRBJ1-4	few	TRBD1	TRBV25-1	CASSPGQGVSEDEKLFF	TGTGCCAGCAGTCCCGGACAGGGGGTGTCGGAGGATGAAAAACTGTTTTTT
TRBJ1-4	NA	TRBD1	TRBV2	CASSRDRGDEKLFF	TGTGCCAGCAGTCGGGACAGGGGGGATGAAAAACTGTTTTTT